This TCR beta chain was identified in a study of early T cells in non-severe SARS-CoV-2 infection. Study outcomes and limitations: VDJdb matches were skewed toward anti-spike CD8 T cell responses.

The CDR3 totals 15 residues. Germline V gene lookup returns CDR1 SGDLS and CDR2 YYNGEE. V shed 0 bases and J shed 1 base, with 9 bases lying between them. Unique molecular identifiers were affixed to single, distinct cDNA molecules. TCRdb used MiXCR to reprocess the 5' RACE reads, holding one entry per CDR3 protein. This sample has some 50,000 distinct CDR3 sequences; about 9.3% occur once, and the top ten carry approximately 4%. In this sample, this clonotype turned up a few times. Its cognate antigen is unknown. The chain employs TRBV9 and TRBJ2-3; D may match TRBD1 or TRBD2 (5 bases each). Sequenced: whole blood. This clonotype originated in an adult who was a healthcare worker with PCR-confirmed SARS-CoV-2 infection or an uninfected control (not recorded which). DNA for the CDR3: TGTGCCAGCAGCGTAGGGGGGTACGGCACAGATACGCAGTATTTT. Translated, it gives CASSVGGYGTDTQYF.